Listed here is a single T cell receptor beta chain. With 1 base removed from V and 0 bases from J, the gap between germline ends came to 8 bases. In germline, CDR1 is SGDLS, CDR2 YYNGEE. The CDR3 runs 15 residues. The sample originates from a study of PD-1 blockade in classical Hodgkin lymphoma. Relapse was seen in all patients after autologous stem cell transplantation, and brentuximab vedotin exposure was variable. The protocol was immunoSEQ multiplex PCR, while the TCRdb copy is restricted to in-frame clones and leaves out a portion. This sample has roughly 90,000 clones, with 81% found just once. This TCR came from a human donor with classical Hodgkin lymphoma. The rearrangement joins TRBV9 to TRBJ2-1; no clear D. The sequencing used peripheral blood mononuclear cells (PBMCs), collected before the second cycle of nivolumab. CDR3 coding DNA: TGTGCCAGCAGCGTAACTCTGAGCTCCTACAATGAGCAGTTCTTC. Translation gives CASSVTLSSYNEQFF. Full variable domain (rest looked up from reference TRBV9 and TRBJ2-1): DSGVTQTPKHLITATGQRVTLRCSPRSGDLSVYWYQQSLDQGLQFLIQYYNGEERAKGNILERFSAQQFPDLHSELNLSSLELGDSALYFCASSVTLSSYNEQFFGPGTRLTVL.